These 29 T cell receptor beta chains were all obtained from the same sample, sequenced in a study of cytomegalovirus exposure and HLA in healthy donors (dated by TCRdb to about 2017). Library method: the immunoSEQ multiplex PCR assay. For the multiplex PCR, a mixture combining 60 forward primers for TCR Vbeta segments and 13 reverse primers for TCR Jbeta segments was used. TCRdb took this table from immuneACCESS and kept in-frame rearrangements with V and J called. Such tables lack part of the clones; where checked against another copy, unresolved V genes explain under half of the gap, and the rest is unexplained. In this sample the table shows approximately 92,000 clones, just under 70% of which occur a single time. 2.7% of the sample comes from the top ten. Sequencing input: PBMCs. The receptors here all came from a man aged 50 to 59 in good health and CMV-seronegative.

The V and J genes are TRBV2 and TRBJ1-1; the match to TRBD1 covers 9 bases. Germline V gene sequence: CDR1 SNHLY, CDR2 FYNNEI. CDR3 length equals 15 residues. V lost 5 bases, J lost 1 base, and 5 bases stayed unmatched. The CDR3 DNA reads TGTGCCAGCAGTAAACCGGGACAGGGGAACACTGAAGCTTTCTTT. Translation gives CASSKPGQGNTEAFF.

This chain joins TRBV6-6 and TRBJ2-5, with 10 bases lining up with TRBD1. This CDR3 has 15 amino acids. J gave up 5 bases and V 6 bases, and 9 bases lay outside the gene matches. The V gene's germline CDR1 is MNHNY and CDR2 SVGAGI (reference sequence). In DNA, the CDR3 is TGTGCCAGCAGCCGACCGACAGGGGGCGTGGAGACCCAGTACTTC. This gives the protein CASSRPTGGVETQYF.

This clone was counted once. This sequence joins TRBV11-2 and TRBJ2-3; D is unresolved. The CDR3 extends over 15 amino acids. V gave up 5 bases and J gave up 0 bases, with 12 bases separating them. CDR1 and CDR2 from the germline V gene are SGHAT and FQNNGV. CDR3 sequence reads: CASSPSSSSTDTQYF. The CDR3 DNA is TGTGCCAGCAGCCCCTCGTCCTCTAGCACAGATACGCAGTATTTT.

This rearrangement joins TRBV5-6 to TRBJ2-7, with D tentatively TRBD2 (5 bases). CDR3 size: 14 residues. CDR1 SGHDT and CDR2 YYEEEE come from the germline V gene. The V end lost 1 base, the J end lost 1 base, and 9 bases lay between the germline ends. CDR3: CASSLLGGSYEQYF. CDR3 in DNA: TGTGCCAGCAGCTTGTTAGGCGGGTCCTACGAGCAGTACTTC.

The chain links TRBV9 to TRBJ2-1; the D gene is possibly TRBD2 (6 bases). V lost 3 bases and J lost 9, with 13 bases in between. The CDR3 is 13 amino acids. The germline CDR1 and CDR2 sequences are SGDLS and YYNGEE. The CDR3 DNA sequence: TGTGCCAGCAGCGCGACTAGTCCAGCTGAGCAGTTCTTC. Its translation is CASSATSPAEQFF.

This clone was found once. This chain connects TRBV5-4 to TRBJ2-7, with TRBD1 identical over 7 bases. The CDR3 spans 15 residues. The J segment lost 0 bases and the V segment lost 2 bases, leaving 5 bases of the junction unmatched. Germline-derived CDR1 and CDR2 are SGHNT and YYREEE (reference sequence). The CDR3 DNA is TGTGCCAGCAGCTTCGGACAGGACATCTCCTACGAGCAGTACTTC. Residues: CASSFGQDISYEQYF.

V gene TRBV10-3 combines with J gene TRBJ1-2, with 12 bases aligning to TRBD1. The CDR3 extends over 15 amino acids. CDR1 and CDR2 (germline): ENHRY, SYGVKD. Trimming took 7 bases from V and 7 from J; bases not matched to a gene: 10. The CDR3 region is CAITSPGQGASGYTF. DNA of the CDR3: TGTGCCATCACAAGTCCGGGACAGGGGGCTTCTGGCTACACCTTC.

About this clone: One end of the junction is discordant with germline, which a read error may explain. At the DNA level, this CDR3 is encoded by other sequences in the same sample as well. DNA of the CDR3: TGTGCGTGGAGTACCTCTAGCTACGAGCAGTACTTC. Its protein is CAWSTSSYEQYF. The rearrangement links TRBV30 to TRBJ2-7; unclear D gene. CDR1 is GTSNPN and CDR2 is SVGIG in the germline V gene (reference sequence). This CDR3 spans 12 amino acids.

This clone was counted only a few times. V usage is TRBV5-4 and J usage is TRBJ2-3; a possible D gene is TRBD2 (6 bases). The CDR3 covers 15 residues. The germline CDR1 and CDR2 sequences are SGHNT and YYREEE (reference sequence). V lost 5 bases and J lost 2, with 15 bases in between. DNA of the CDR3: TGTGCCAGCAGTCAAGGACTAACAGACACAGATACGCAGTATTTT. Its protein is CASSQGLTDTDTQYF. The full variable domain, with the rest looked up from reference TRBV5-4 and TRBJ2-3, is ETGVTQSPTHLIKTRGQQVTLRCSSQSGHNTVSWYQQALGQGPQFIFQYYREEENGRGNFPPRFSGLQFPNYSSELNVNALELDDSALYLCASSQGLTDTDTQYFGPGTRLTVL.

A few counts support this clone. The chain uses TRBV7-9 and TRBJ2-7; 12 positions agree with TRBD2. Per the germline V gene, CDR1 is SEHNR and CDR2 is FQNEAQ (reference sequence). The CDR3 is 17 amino acids. Trimming at V came to 1 base and at J to 2 bases, leaving 6 bases not matched to a gene. CDR3 protein: CASSLGGPSGRAYEQYV. The CDR3, as DNA: TGTGCCAGCAGCTTAGGGGGGCCTAGCGGGAGGGCCTACGAGCAGTACGTC.

This rearrangement joins TRBV12-5 to TRBJ2-7; 15 nucleotides agree with TRBD2. CDR3 size: 17 residues. V lost 6 bases to trimming and J lost 4 bases; unmatched junction nucleotides: 10. Germline loops: CDR1 LGHNT, CDR2 FRNRAP. This chain's CDR3 is CASGRWTSGRAWYEQYV. The CDR3 nucleotides read TGTGCTAGTGGAAGGTGGACTAGCGGGAGGGCCTGGTACGAGCAGTACGTC.

In this sample, this clone turned up once. The rearrangement uses TRBV4-1 and TRBJ1-5, with 7 bases matching TRBD1. This CDR3 spans 15 amino acids. V lost 0 bases, J lost 3 bases, and 2 bases stayed unmatched. From germline, CDR1 is MGHRA and CDR2 YSYEKL. The CDR3, as DNA: TGCGCCAGCAGCCAAGAAGGGGGCCTCAATCAGCCCCAGCATTTT. This codes for CASSQEGGLNQPQHF.

The chain uses TRBV4-1 and TRBJ1-1, with D possibly matching TRBD1 (5 bases). This CDR3 is built from 18 residues. CDR1 and CDR2 (germline): MGHRA, YSYEKL. Trimming shortened V by 0 bases and J by 2 bases, and 19 bases separated the two germline ends. The CDR3 DNA is TGCGCCAGCAGCCAAGAAGGGCTTGCGGGCGGGGCCAACACTGAAGCTTTCTTT. Translated, it gives CASSQEGLAGGANTEAFF.

V and J are TRBV6-4 and TRBJ1-4, with 10 positions matching TRBD1. Trimming removed 7 bases from V and 8 bases from J; junction bases left unmatched: 13. The germline CDR1 and CDR2 sequences are MRHNA and SNTAGT. This CDR3 region has 16 residues. The CDR3, as DNA: TGTGCCAGCACCTTAGACAGGGGGCGTGCTCAGGAAAAACTGTTTTTT. It yields the protein CASTLDRGRAQEKLFF.

The chain is built from TRBV27 and TRBJ2-3, with 7 positions matching TRBD1. The J segment lost 4 bases and the V segment lost 2 bases, leaving 9 bases of the junction unmatched. The CDR3 is made up of 16 amino acids. Germline CDR1 reads MNHEY; CDR2 reads SMNVEV (reference sequence). CDR3: CASSLRSRGGADTQYF. The CDR3 nucleotides read TGTGCCAGCAGTTTAAGGTCACGAGGGGGCGCAGATACGCAGTATTTT.

The V call is TRBV7-3, the J call TRBJ2-1; D ambiguous. V lost 1 base and J lost 9, with 10 bases in between. This CDR3 region has 13 residues. The germline V gene encodes CDR1 SGHTA and CDR2 FQGTGA. The CDR3 nucleotides read TGTGCCAGCAGCTTAAGTTTTCCGGGTGAGCAGTTCTTC. This translates into CASSLSFPGEQFF.

This rearrangement joins TRBV5-6 to TRBJ1-5; a weak D match, TRBD1 (6 bases). The CDR3 has 14 amino acids. Between the trimmed V and J ends, which lost 4 bases and 4 bases, there was a span of 12 bases. Germline CDR1 is SGHDT and CDR2 is YYEEEE. This chain's CDR3 is CASSITGMNQPQHF. The CDR3 bases are TGTGCCAGCAGCATCACAGGGATGAATCAGCCCCAGCATTTT.

This chain links TRBV6-6 with TRBJ1-1, with D tentatively TRBD1 (5 bases). The CDR3 is 14 residues long. Germline CDR1 MNHNY, CDR2 SVGAGI (reference sequence). The V end lost 3 bases, the J end lost 2 bases, and 10 bases lay between the germline ends. The CDR3, as DNA: TGTGCCAGCAGTTATTACGGGGGTAACACTGAAGCTTTCTTT. Amino acid sequence: CASSYYGGNTEAFF.

The V and J genes are TRBV30 and TRBJ2-1; 7 nucleotides align to TRBD2. The germline gives CDR1 GTSNPN, CDR2 SVGIG (reference sequence). CDR3 length equals 14 residues. Losses at the gene ends were 5 bases for V and 2 bases for J; bases not matched to a gene: 6. The CDR3: CAWCRGLAYNEQFF. CDR3 sequence (DNA): TGTGCCTGGTGTAGAGGACTAGCCTACAATGAGCAGTTCTTC.

The rearrangement joins TRBV30 to TRBJ1-2, with a weak D call TRBD1 (6 bases). V gave up 8 bases and J gave up 4 bases, with 11 bases separating them. The CDR3 length is 11 residues. The V gene's germline CDR1 is GTSNPN and CDR2 SVGIG (reference sequence). The CDR3 bases are TGTGCCACGGGACATGGCTATGGCTACACCTTC. Its protein product is CATGHGYGYTF.

This chain joins TRBV6-6 and TRBJ2-3; 8 bases agree with TRBD2. Germline CDR1 and CDR2: MNHNY and SVGAGI (reference sequence). Losses at the gene ends were 2 bases for V and 5 bases for J; bases not matched to a gene: 6. The CDR3 totals 15 residues. The CDR3, as DNA: TGTGCCAGCAGTTACAATCGCGGGGGGCAAGATACGCAGTATTTT. It translates to CASSYNRGGQDTQYF.

The chain combines TRBV29-1 with TRBJ1-5, with D uncertain. This CDR3 comprises 12 residues. The V gene's germline CDR1 is SQVTM and CDR2 ANQGSEA. V shed 4 bases and J shed 4 bases, with 8 bases lying between them. The CDR3 nucleotides read TGCAGCGTTGGAGGGTTAAATCAGCCCCAGCATTTT. This codes for CSVGGLNQPQHF.

This chain joins TRBV27 and TRBJ1-1; unclear D gene. The CDR3 has 15 amino acids. CDR1 and CDR2 from the germline V gene are MNHEY and SMNVEV (reference sequence). V was cut by 2 bases and J by 1 base, with 11 bases left in between. CDR3 coding DNA: TGTGCCAGCAGTTTAAACGCAGGTTCGAACACTGAAGCTTTCTTT. Protein sequence: CASSLNAGSNTEAFF.

A few counts support this clone. The chain uses TRBV5-5 and TRBJ2-7; D unclear. CDR3 length: 12 amino acids. The V and J ends lost 0 bases and 7 bases respectively, with 8 bases between them. Germline values: CDR1 SGHKS, CDR2 YYEKEE (reference sequence). The CDR3 here is CASSLAFGEQYV. The CDR3 DNA reads as TGTGCCAGCAGCTTGGCTTTCGGGGAGCAGTACGTC.

The chain combines TRBV2 with TRBJ2-2; D possibly corresponds to TRBD2 (6 bases). The CDR3 spans 15 residues. Germline values: CDR1 SNHLY, CDR2 FYNNEI. Between the trimmed V and J ends, which lost 5 bases and 6 bases, there was a span of 16 bases. CDR3 protein: CASSRLSGVSGELFF. As DNA, the CDR3 is TGTGCCAGCAGTAGACTTAGCGGAGTGTCCGGGGAGCTGTTTTTT.

In DNA, the CDR3 is TGTGCCAGCAGTTACTCCGGACTAGCGGGGGGTAATGAGCAGTTCTTC. This gives the protein CASSYSGLAGGNEQFF. The chain combines TRBV6-5 with TRBJ2-1; 14 nucleotides match TRBD2. Germline CDR1 MNHEY, CDR2 SVGAGI. V gave up 0 bases and J gave up 7 bases; unmatched junction bases: 2. This CDR3 is 16 amino acids long.

The V gene is TRBV27, the J gene TRBJ1-5; D gene ambiguous. Trimming left V 6 bases short and J 8 bases short, with 23 bases between. This CDR3 region has 16 residues. Germline lookup yields CDR1 MNHEY and CDR2 SMNVEV (reference sequence). Here the CDR3 reads CASRAQWWPGDEPQHF. The CDR3 nucleotides read TGTGCCAGCAGGGCCCAATGGTGGCCTGGAGATGAGCCCCAGCATTTT.

The rearrangement uses TRBV7-3 and TRBJ2-5, with D unresolved. This CDR3 has 13 residues. Trimming removed 4 bases at V and 0 bases at J, with 6 bases between. Germline V gene data show CDR1 as SGHTA and CDR2 as FQGTGA. The CDR3 coding sequence is TGTGCCAGCAGCTCCTCGTACCAAGAGACCCAGTACTTC. This sequence encodes CASSSSYQETQYF. The whole variable domain, filled in from reference TRBV7-3 and TRBJ2-5, reads GAGVSQTPSNKVTEKGKYVELRCDPISGHTALYWYRQSLGQGPEFLIYFQGTGAADDSGLPNDRFFAVRPEGSVSTLKIQRTERGDSAVYLCASSSSYQETQYFGPGTRLLVL.

The J gene is TRBJ2-4, the V gene TRBV29-1; D not certain. Trimming cost V 6 bases and J 0 bases, with 9 bases left between them. Germline V gene lookup returns CDR1 SQVTM and CDR2 ANQGSEA. The CDR3 runs 13 residues. The CDR3 protein is CSVVQLAKNIQYF. In DNA, the CDR3 is TGCAGCGTAGTACAGCTAGCCAAAAACATTCAGTACTTC.